One and the same sample provided the 27 T cell receptor beta chains below, sequenced in a study of CD8 T cells in ankylosing spondylitis. TCRdb re-analysed the 5' RACE reads in MiXCR, keeping a single row per CDR3 protein. The sample includes 470,000 or so distinct CDR3 sequences, roughly a quarter of them seen just once. Broader study findings: Characteristic, it appeared, of ankylosing spondylitis blood was a TCR beta motif of fewer than 10 highly homologous variants.

These receptors' antigens are unknown. The sequencing input was blood, either unsorted or a sorted T cell fraction (not recorded which). These receptors came from a male donor with ankylosing spondylitis.

The table lists this clonotype with a few counts. This chain joins TRBV14 and TRBJ2-7, with 13 bases aligning to TRBD2. CDR3 length equals 13 residues. The germline gives CDR1 SGHDN, CDR2 FVKESK. V gave up 3 bases and J gave up 7 bases; unmatched junction bases: 0. The CDR3: CASSQGLAGEQYV. In DNA form, the CDR3 reads TGTGCCAGCAGCCAGGGACTAGCGGGGGAGCAGTACGTC.

The gene calls are TRBV6-1 and TRBJ1-5, with D tentatively TRBD1 (6 bases). Trimming removed 4 bases at V and 7 bases at J, with 20 bases between. The CDR3 runs to 16 residues. Looked up from germline, CDR1 is MNHNS and CDR2 is SASEGT. CDR3 sequence reads: CASSARPGAGNQPQHF. For the CDR3, the DNA is TGTGCCAGCAGTGCACGCCCAGGGGCTGGGAACCAGCCCCAGCATTTT.

The chain employs TRBV20-1 and TRBJ1-1; tentative D call: TRBD1 (5 bases). CDR3 length equals 12 residues. Germline lookup yields CDR1 DFQATT and CDR2 SNEGSKA (reference sequence). The CDR3 DNA reads TGCAGCGGGACCAGACAGAACACTGAAGCTTTCTTT. It encodes CSGTRQNTEAFF.

The chain recombines TRBV27 with TRBJ2-5; D remains unclear. Trimming stripped 6 bases from V and 4 bases from J, with 12 bases between. Germline assignment: CDR1 MNHEY and CDR2 SMNVEV (reference sequence). The CDR3 contains 13 residues. For the CDR3, the DNA is TGTGCCAGCAGCGGACCCGAGCGAGAGACCCAGTACTTC. Protein sequence: CASSGPERETQYF.

This clonotype has more than one count but fewer than ten. The V gene is TRBV11-2, the J gene TRBJ2-7; no clear D. From germline, CDR1 is SGHAT and CDR2 FQNNGV. V lost 1 base and J lost 6, with 4 bases in between. The CDR3 loop spans 11 amino acids. In nucleotides, the CDR3 is TGTGCCAGCAGCTTAGCAAGCGAGCAGTACTTC. Residues: CASSLASEQYF.

This clonotype was picked up many times. V usage is TRBV5-1 and J usage is TRBJ2-1, with D perhaps being TRBD1 or TRBD2 (5 bases each). Germline-derived CDR1 and CDR2 are SGHRS and YFSETQ. This CDR3 spans 13 amino acids. V lost 2 bases, J lost 6 bases, and 9 bases lay in between. The CDR3 DNA is TGCGCCAGCAGCTTAGGGGACCTCAATGAGCAGTTCTTC. It encodes CASSLGDLNEQFF.

The genes are TRBV29-1 and TRBJ2-3; possibly TRBD1 for D (5 bases). CDR1 is SQVTM, CDR2 ANQGSEA, per germline. The germline V and J ends were trimmed by 5 bases and 4 bases, with 19 bases remaining between them. CDR3 length equals 15 residues. CDR3 amino acids: CSVTGADDAADTQYF. In nucleotides, the CDR3 is TGCAGCGTTACTGGGGCAGATGATGCTGCAGATACGCAGTATTTT.

There are a few counts of this clonotype. The rearrangement joins TRBV27 to TRBJ2-7; a weak D match, TRBD1 (6 bases). The CDR3 sequence is 16 residues long. Germline lookup yields CDR1 MNHEY and CDR2 SMNVEV (reference sequence). Trimming pared 5 bases from V and 6 bases from J, leaving 23 bases between. The CDR3 nucleotides are TGTGCCAGCAGTCCTCAGGGGAACATCCCCTCCCGCGAGCAGTACTTC. As protein: CASSPQGNIPSREQYF.

This chain uses TRBV5-1 with TRBJ1-2; D unresolved. V lost 4 bases and J lost 4, with 14 bases in between. This CDR3 comprises 14 residues. From germline, CDR1 is SGHRS and CDR2 YFSETQ. In DNA form, the CDR3 reads TGCGCCAGCAGCGGGCTCCAGGAGACCTATGGCTACACCTTC. This gives the protein CASSGLQETYGYTF.

This clonotype was counted only a few times. This chain joins TRBV5-1 and TRBJ2-1; TRBD2 might be the D (6 bases). This CDR3 spans 14 amino acids. Trimming removed 2 bases at V and 5 bases at J, with 11 bases between. Germline V gene data show CDR1 as SGHRS and CDR2 as YFSETQ. DNA of the CDR3: TGCGCCAGCAGCTTACTTACTAGCAACAATGAGCAGTTCTTC. Translating it yields CASSLLTSNNEQFF.

This clonotype was seen a handful of times. V usage is TRBV3-1 and J usage is TRBJ2-1, with 9 bases lining up with TRBD2. The CDR3 covers 16 residues. CDR1 and CDR2 from the germline V gene are LGHDT and YNNKEL (reference sequence). After removal of 1 base from V and 8 bases from J, the junction contained 9 bases not matched to a gene. The CDR3 DNA follows: TGTGCCAGCAGCCAAGGAATGGCGGGAGGGTTTTATGAGCAGTTCTTC. Protein sequence: CASSQGMAGGFYEQFF.

This clonotype was seen more than once but under ten times. The V gene is TRBV29-1, the J gene TRBJ1-4; D is unclear. V was trimmed by 4 bases and J by 8 bases, leaving 8 bases between them. CDR3 length: 11 residues. Germline V CDR1 and CDR2: SQVTM, ANQGSEA. CDR3 amino acids: CSVGQLEKLFF. Written as DNA, the CDR3 is TGCAGCGTTGGGCAGCTCGAAAAACTGTTTTTT. Filled out from reference TRBV29-1 and TRBJ1-4, the complete variable domain reads SAVISQKPSRDICQRGTSLTIQCQVDSQVTMMFWYRQQPGQSLTLIATANQGSEATYESGFVIDKFPISRPNLTFSTLTVSNMSPEDSSIYLCSVGQLEKLFFGSGTQLSVL.

The rearrangement uses TRBV20-1 and TRBJ1-4; D uncertain. Germline CDR1 DFQATT, CDR2 SNEGSKA (reference sequence). CDR3 length equals 15 residues. V was clipped by 0 bases and J by 5 bases, with 13 bases between them. The CDR3 DNA reads as TGCAGTGCTAGAGATGGAAGGGAAGGGAATGAAAAACTGTTTTTT. Residues: CSARDGREGNEKLFF.

This clonotype was seen a few times. This rearrangement joins TRBV12-3 or TRBV12-4 to TRBJ2-5; TRBD1 might be the D (5 bases). The CDR3 contains 15 residues. V was pared by 6 bases and J by 1 base, with 15 bases between. In DNA, the CDR3 is TGTGCCAGCAGCCCTCCCCGACAGTTCCAAGAGACCCAGTACTTC. The encoded protein is CASSPPRQFQETQYF.

The table lists this clonotype with a few counts. The chain recombines TRBV6-1 with TRBJ1-4; 7 bases map to TRBD1. CDR3 length equals 15 residues. Per germline, CDR1 MNHNS and CDR2 SASEGT. V lost 6 bases and J lost 3; bases outside the gene matches: 7. For the CDR3, the DNA is TGTGCCAGCAGCAGAACAGGGGTAGCTAATGAAAAACTGTTTTTT. The encoded protein is CASSRTGVANEKLFF.

This chain uses TRBV9 with TRBJ1-4, with D possibly being TRBD1 (6 bases). V lost 4 bases, J lost 7 bases, and 17 bases lay in between. Per the germline V gene, CDR1 is SGDLS and CDR2 is YYNGEE. This CDR3 spans 15 amino acids. As DNA, the CDR3 is TGTGCCAGCAGCCTCCCGACAGGATCAGGTGAAAAACTGTTTTTT. This translates into CASSLPTGSGEKLFF.

This chain connects TRBV7-9 to TRBJ2-2, with D uncertain. Germline assignment: CDR1 SEHNR and CDR2 FQNEAQ (reference sequence). V was trimmed by 5 bases and J by 0 bases, leaving 10 bases between them. This CDR3 has 15 amino acids. In DNA, the CDR3 is TGTGCCAGCAGCCCCACGTGGGCGAACACCGGGGAGCTGTTTTTT. Residues: CASSPTWANTGELFF.

This clonotype was seen a few times. The gene calls are TRBV11-2 and TRBJ2-1; tentative D call: TRBD1 (7 bases). CDR1 SGHAT and CDR2 FQNNGV come from the germline V gene. This CDR3 comprises 16 residues. The ends were cut back, 5 bases at V and 9 bases at J, with 23 bases in the middle. In DNA form, the CDR3 reads TGTGCCAGCAGCAAGGGGGCGGGAACAAACCACGGTGAGCAGTTCTTC. It codes for CASSKGAGTNHGEQFF.

This clonotype was seen a handful of times. CDR3 residues: CASSFSSRGNNEQFF. CDR3 sequence (DNA): TGTGCCAGCAGTTTTTCGTCGCGAGGTAACAATGAGCAGTTCTTC. This rearrangement joins TRBV12-3 or TRBV12-4 to TRBJ2-1; D remains unclear. There are 15 residues in the CDR3. Trimming took off 3 bases at V and 5 bases at J, with 14 bases between the two ends.

This clonotype was seen a handful of times. V usage is TRBV5-1 and J usage is TRBJ2-1; 13 bases agree with TRBD2. Germline CDR1 reads SGHRS; CDR2 reads YFSETQ. The trim removed 5 bases at V and 8 bases at J, leaving 13 bases unmatched. CDR3 size: 17 residues. The CDR3 region has the DNA TGCGCCAGCAGTCTCTCCTGGACTAGCGGGAGTTCGGATGAGCAGTTCTTC. It specifies CASSLSWTSGSSDEQFF. Full variable domain (remainder filled in from reference TRBV5-1 and TRBJ2-1): KAGVTQTPRYLIKTRGQQVTLSCSPISGHRSVSWYQQTPGQGLQFLFEYFSETQRNKGNFPGRFSGRQFSNSRSEMNVSTLELGDSALYLCASSLSWTSGSSDEQFFGPGTRLTVL.

This sequence joins TRBV5-1 and TRBJ1-3, with D hard to call. Germline V CDR1 and CDR2: SGHRS, YFSETQ. The CDR3 consists of 15 residues. Trimming shortened V by 4 bases and J by 0 bases, and 11 bases separated the two germline ends. DNA for the CDR3: TGCGCCAGCAGCGCAAGCAGAGACTCTGGAAACACCATATATTTT. Protein: CASSASRDSGNTIYF.

This sequence joins TRBV4-2 and TRBJ1-1; D is possibly TRBD1 (5 bases). In germline, CDR1 is LGHNA, CDR2 YNFKEQ. V was cut by 0 bases and J by 5 bases, with 10 bases left in between. There are 14 residues in the CDR3. CDR3 DNA: TGTGCCAGCAGCCAAGAGTTGGGGCGGACTGAAGCTTTCTTT. The encoded protein is CASSQELGRTEAFF.

The rearrangement uses TRBV10-3 and TRBJ2-7, with 8 nucleotides matching TRBD2. The CDR3 has 14 amino acids. CDR1 is ENHRY and CDR2 is SYGVKD in the germline V gene. The trim removed 3 bases at V and 5 bases at J, leaving 6 bases unmatched. In nucleotides, the CDR3 is TGTGCCATCAGTGACTCCAGCGGGAGAAACGAGCAGTACTTC. This translates into CAISDSSGRNEQYF.

The chain is built from TRBV5-1 and TRBJ2-1, with unresolved D. Trimming stripped 1 base from V and 9 bases from J, with 8 bases between. Per the germline V gene, CDR1 is SGHRS and CDR2 is YFSETQ. This CDR3 region has 12 residues. This CDR3 is CASSLTNSEQFF. The CDR3 coding sequence is TGCGCCAGCAGCTTGACCAATAGTGAGCAGTTCTTC. Using reference TRBV5-1 and TRBJ2-1 for the parts outside the CDR3, the full variable domain is KAGVTQTPRYLIKTRGQQVTLSCSPISGHRSVSWYQQTPGQGLQFLFEYFSETQRNKGNFPGRFSGRQFSNSRSEMNVSTLELGDSALYLCASSLTNSEQFFGPGTRLTVL.

This clonotype turned up a few times. CDR3 coding DNA: TGCGCCAGCAGCTTGGGCCGAAACGAGCAGTACTTC. Protein sequence: CASSLGRNEQYF. The J gene is TRBJ2-7, the V gene TRBV5-1; D ambiguous. The CDR3 has 12 residues. CDR1 and CDR2 (germline): SGHRS, YFSETQ. V was clipped by 0 bases and J by 5 bases, with 6 bases between them.

This chain links TRBV29-1 with TRBJ2-3, with 7 bases matching TRBD1. Germline loops: CDR1 SQVTM, CDR2 ANQGSEA. This CDR3 is 15 amino acids long. J was trimmed by 0 bases and V by 6 bases; bases with no gene match: 9. The CDR3 sequence is CSVSYLGGSTDTQYF. The CDR3 bases are TGCAGCGTCTCATACCTAGGGGGCAGCACAGATACGCAGTATTTT.

This clonotype showed up just once. The genes are TRBV5-1 and TRBJ2-5, with 8 bases aligning to TRBD1. The CDR3 consists of 14 residues. V shed 0 bases and J 7 bases; nucleotides not matched to a gene: 5. Germline CDR1 SGHRS, CDR2 YFSETQ. DNA of the CDR3: TGCGCCAGCAGCTTGGCGGACAGGGATGGGACCCAGTACTTC. Its translation: CASSLADRDGTQYF.